Below are 5 T cell receptor beta chains sequenced from a single sample in a study of blood T cell repertoires in COVID-19. The table came from immunoSEQ multiplex PCR; TCRdb's copy has only in-frame clones and leaves some out. Of approximately 300,000 clones listed, 90% were seen once; the top ten hold around 3.9%. Sequences were obtained from PBMCs or T cells enriched from blood (not recorded which). These receptors originate from a woman aged 30 to 39 who had been exposed to COVID-19.

The chain links TRBV24-1 to TRBJ2-2; weak D call: TRBD2 (6 bases). CDR3 length equals 13 residues. V was cut by 7 bases and J by 5 bases, with 10 bases left in between. The V gene's germline CDR1 is KGHDR and CDR2 SFDVKD. The CDR3 nucleotides read TGTGCCACCAGCCCAGGGAGGACCGGGGAGCTGTTTTTT. It specifies CATSPGRTGELFF.

V usage is TRBV30 and J usage is TRBJ1-5, with D possibly being TRBD1 (5 bases). The V and J ends lost 3 bases and 3 bases respectively, with 9 bases between them. Germline-derived CDR1 and CDR2 are GTSNPN and SVGIG (reference sequence). The CDR3 loop spans 13 amino acids. This CDR3 reads CAWSRQNNQPQHF. The CDR3 DNA follows: TGTGCCTGGAGCAGACAGAACAATCAGCCCCAGCATTTT.

The DNA of the CDR3 is TGTGCCAGCAGCAAAATGGAGGGACGCTATCAGCCCCAGCATTTT. This gives the protein CASSKMEGRYQPQHF. This chain uses TRBV7-2 with TRBJ1-5; the D gene is possibly TRBD1 (5 bases). This CDR3 is built from 15 residues. With 5 bases removed from V and 5 bases from J, the gap between germline ends came to 16 bases. Germline CDR1 reads SGHTA; CDR2 reads FQGNSA.

The rearrangement links TRBV6-5 to TRBJ2-7; possibly TRBD1 for D (5 bases). Trimming pared 2 bases from V and 1 base from J, leaving 9 bases between. Germline lookup yields CDR1 MNHEY and CDR2 SVGAGI. The CDR3 totals 14 residues. The CDR3, as DNA: TGTGCCAGCAGTTACCGGACACGTTCCTACGAGCAGTACTTC. It codes for CASSYRTRSYEQYF.

CDR3 sequence reads: CASSQDDRGGSEAFF. The CDR3 DNA follows: TGTGCCAGCAGCCAAGATGATAGGGGGGGTTCAGAAGCTTTCTTT. The V gene is TRBV4-2, the J gene TRBJ1-1, with a possible D match to TRBD1 (6 bases). V was shortened by 0 bases and J by 8 bases, with 16 bases between the two germline ends. The germline V gene has CDR1 LGHNA and CDR2 YNFKEQ. The CDR3 covers 15 residues.